This record covers a single TCR beta chain. Its target is not known. This entry is derived from a study of identical twins. General study points: With beta out-of-frame sequences, excess sharing by twins was weaker.

One entry per CDR3 protein results from TCRdb running MiXCR on the 5' RACE reads. The table shows about 660,000 distinct CDR3 sequences, with under 9% occurring only once. The CDR3 is 14 amino acids. Trimming took off 3 bases at V and 4 bases at J, with 11 bases between the two ends. Per the germline V gene, CDR1 is SEHNR and CDR2 is FQNEAQ (reference sequence). This sample was shared with a second study, whose subject was yellow fever vaccine responses in identical twins. That source reports: Twins reportedly showed a vaccine T cell response that seemed partly convergent and partly personalized.

The rearrangement links TRBV7-9 to TRBJ2-3; D not resolved. This receptor was obtained from a woman in her late teens or twenties in good health. Specimen: PBMCs. Here the CDR3 DNA reads TGTGCCAGCAGCTTCGCCGGCCGTCCAGATACGCAGTATTTT. Protein: CASSFAGRPDTQYF.